This TCR beta chain was identified in a study of shared clonotypes between healthy human individuals (dated by TCRdb to the early 2020s). Some background on the complete study: A couple of women and three men aged 18 to 49 years were included in the cohort. To estimate repertoire size and how much clonotypes are shared between individuals, the study performed deep sequencing of blood TCR repertoires from about 5 healthy adults. Each donor's leukapheresis produced roughly between roughly 0.94 and 9.5 billion PBMCs. For each donor, CD4 naive and CD4 memory were each run on three plates, CD8 naive on two plates, and CD8 memory on one plate. Different laboratories and diverse techniques were used to prepare libraries and sequence TCR repertoires, to increase sequencing depth and limit assay-specific biases. Summary of the overall study and its limitations: Pairwise subsampling led to the expectation that sequencing depth would affect the degree of clonotype sharing among donors. Naive subsets generally had larger estimated clonotype richness than memory subsets. Incomplete sequencing was indicated by rarefaction of sorted-subset datasets, despite the large sequencing depth. Across a handful of donors, about 4.5% of naive CD4, 3.5% of naive CD8, about 2% of memory CD4, and 0.4% of memory CD8 clonotypes were shared. Clonotypes shared by all four sorted-subset donors showed higher generation probabilities than non-shared clonotypes. The small number of donors limited the genetic and exposure-history diversity represented. Sampling was limited to blood, and TCR repertoires in tissue likely differ from TCR repertoires in blood.

Regarding this clone: The clone's antigen remains unknown. No much larger clone exists at a distance of one base, and base qualities are not known.

The CDR3 covers 17 residues, taking in both the cysteine and the phenylalanine. Just the 51-base CDR3 DNA is kept, in frame starting at base 1. Compared with germline, V lacks 2 bases and J lacks 3 bases; bases without a gene match: 10. Taken from the germline V gene (reference sequence), the CDR1 and CDR2 loops are WNHNN and SYGVQD. The donors were healthy, HIV-negative adults with no recently reported acute infections or vaccinations. All donors were Caucasian adults living in Nashville, Tennessee, USA. CD4+ T cells were enriched by magnetic negative selection, after which naive cells were positively selected on CD45RA and the negative fraction was taken as the memory subset. After blood collection by leukapheresis, PBMCs were isolated using Ficoll-Histopaque density gradient centrifugation and then cryopreserved in the vapor phase of liquid nitrogen. Analytical flow cytometry was used to check the purity and quantity of every magnetically sorted T cell population. Each sorted fraction had its genomic DNA isolated and then quantified by UV absorbance on a Nanodrop 2000c.

Using the deep immunoSEQ assay, TCR CDR3 regions were amplified from genomic DNA by multiplex PCR. Extracted genomic DNA from each cell subset was distributed evenly across all wells of several immunoSEQ 96-well plates, and each plate was treated as a replicate. Each replicate PCR for sorted subsets received around 0.2 ug genomic DNA, equal to about 30,000 T cell genomes. Purified libraries were quantified with a Qubit 3.0 fluorometer, sized on a Bioanalyzer 2100, and re-quantified with the KAPA Library Quantification kit. Each immunoSEQ 96-well plate was sequenced on its own single-read 150-cycle Illumina NextSeq 550 flow cell. The source study handled its data this way. Because the immunoSEQ output held only junctional sequences and lacked quality scores, the filtering could not match the filtering applied to full-length reads. To assign V/J genes and CDR3, sequences were annotated using PyIR, a Python wrapper for IgBLAST v1.9, with IMGT germline references. Reads with weak V/J assignments (E-value above 1e-6), missing CDR3, stop codons, out-of-frame junctions, or ambiguous translated residues were removed. V3J clonotypes were defined as sequences sharing an identical inferred V gene, J gene, and CDR3 amino acid sequence. The percentage overlap between two repertoires was calculated by dividing the number of shared unique clonotypes by the size of the smaller repertoire. Repertoire richness was assessed with RTK rarefaction, the Chao1 estimator, and Recon v2.1 estimates of unobserved clonotypes. Generation probabilities for all TCRbeta clonotypes obtained by the gDNA method from a handful of donors were computed using OLGA. The table was pulled from immuneACCESS by TCRdb, which kept in-frame rearrangements only. Such tables lose some clones; where checked, under half of the loss comes from unresolved V genes, and the rest has no known cause. That table gives V, J and clone size, and the DNA gave D and trimming. The table for this sample lists around 200,000 clones; about 93% of them were counted only once. The ten largest clones take up around 0.067% of the sample.

The source is a woman in her twenties or thirties in good health. Sequencing input: naive CD4+ T cells sorted from blood. In light of the paper, this sample's cell subset or site label describes: CD45RA+ positively selected. Recombination joined TRBV10-1 with TRBJ2-7; TRBD2 aligns with 10 central bases. The CDR3 region reads CASSEDSGRPNFYEQYF. The nucleotide sequence reads as follows: TGCGCCAGCAGTGAGGATAGCGGGAGGCCCAATTTCTACGAGCAGTACTTC.